Following are 29 T cell receptor beta chains from one sample sequenced in a study of blood T cell repertoires in COVID-19. The assay was immunoSEQ multiplex PCR, and TCRdb's table has in-frame clones only and misses some. This sample has fewer than 100,000 clones; under 85% occur once, and the top ten carry roughly 25%. The material sequenced was peripheral blood. The receptors shown here come from a man between 70 and 80 years old with acute or convalescent COVID-19.

The V gene is TRBV6-2 or TRBV6-3, the J gene TRBJ2-7; 9 bases fit TRBD2. The CDR3 extends over 16 amino acids. Germline V gene lookup returns CDR1 MNHEY and CDR2 SVGEGT. The V and J ends lost 6 bases and 0 bases, in that order; junction bases with no gene match: 9. The CDR3 DNA is TGTGCCAGCAGCCTACTAGCGGGTTCTTTCTCCTACGAGCAGTACTTC. Its translation: CASSLLAGSFSYEQYF.

This sequence joins TRBV6-5 and TRBJ2-3; TRBD1 matches 7 bases. The ends lost 7 bases at V and 1 base at J; junction bases unmatched: 5. Germline V CDR1 and CDR2: MNHEY, SVGAGI. CDR3 length: 14 residues. DNA of the CDR3: TGTGCCAGCACAATAGGGGGCGGCACAGATACGCAGTATTTT. It translates to CASTIGGGTDTQYF.

The chain couples TRBV5-1 to TRBJ1-1; 7 nucleotides match TRBD1. The CDR3 has 13 residues. The V and J ends lost 4 bases and 4 bases, in that order; junction bases with no gene match: 4. Looked up from germline, CDR1 is SGHRS and CDR2 is YFSETQ. CDR3 DNA sequence: TGCGCCAGCAGCCTTGACAGGGCCACTGAAGCTTTCTTT. Protein sequence: CASSLDRATEAFF.

The rearrangement links TRBV28 to TRBJ1-2; a possible D gene is TRBD1 (6 bases). V lost 6 bases, J lost 8 bases, and 13 bases lay in between. Germline V CDR1 and CDR2: MDHEN, SYDVKM. This CDR3 comprises 12 residues. This CDR3 reads CASRSGVDGYTF. CDR3 DNA sequence: TGTGCCAGCAGGTCAGGGGTGGACGGCTACACCTTC.

V and J are TRBV11-1 and TRBJ2-7, with 10 bases matching TRBD2. The germline CDR1 and CDR2 sequences are SGHAT and FQDESV (reference sequence). V shed 5 bases and J 0 bases; nucleotides not matched to a gene: 4. This CDR3 is built from 15 residues. CDR3 sequence reads: CASSVLAGVSYEQYF. The CDR3 DNA reads TGTGCCAGCAGCGTTCTAGCGGGAGTCTCCTACGAGCAGTACTTC.

As DNA, the CDR3 is TGTGCCACCGGAGCGGGAGCCGGAACAGATACGCAGTATTTT. This gives the protein CATGAGAGTDTQYF. This chain links TRBV5-8 with TRBJ2-3; 8 bases align to TRBD2. The J segment lost 3 bases and the V segment lost 9 bases, leaving 9 bases of the junction unmatched. Per germline, CDR1 SGHTS and CDR2 YDEGEE. The CDR3 has 14 amino acids. Variable domain in full (rest from reference TRBV5-8 and TRBJ2-3): EAGVTQSPTHLIKTRGQQATLRCSPISGHTSVYWYQQALGLGLQFLLWYDEGEERNRGNFPPRFSGRQFPNYSSELNVNALELEDSALYLCATGAGAGTDTQYFGPGTRLTVL.

The V gene is TRBV6-5, the J gene TRBJ1-1; D is undetermined. With 4 bases removed from V and 0 bases from J, the gap between germline ends came to 12 bases. CDR3 length: 15 residues. Germline V gene data show CDR1 as MNHEY and CDR2 as SVGAGI. CDR3 sequence (DNA): TGTGCCAGCAGTTCCGGGAGCCAAATGAACACTGAAGCTTTCTTT. This gives the protein CASSSGSQMNTEAFF.

V is TRBV7-8 and J is TRBJ2-1; 8 bases fit TRBD2. The CDR3 loop spans 13 amino acids. Trimming removed 1 base from V and 11 bases from J; junction bases left unmatched: 4. Germline CDR1 SGHVS, CDR2 FQNEAQ. This CDR3 reads CASSLEREGKQFF. The CDR3 DNA reads as TGTGCCAGCAGCTTAGAACGGGAGGGGAAGCAGTTCTTC.

V and J are TRBV27 and TRBJ1-6, with TRBD1 matching over 9 bases. V trimming: 5 bases; J trimming: 2 bases; junction bases outside the gene matches: 10. Germline V CDR1 and CDR2: MNHEY, SMNVEV (reference sequence). The CDR3 contains 18 residues. This chain's CDR3 is CASSTVDRGIPYNSPLHF. DNA for the CDR3: TGTGCCAGCAGTACCGTCGACAGGGGGATCCCCTATAATTCACCCCTCCACTTT.

The count of this clone is one. This rearrangement joins TRBV27 to TRBJ2-3, with TRBD2 as a possible D gene (6 bases). The length of the CDR3 is 15 residues. Germline V gene lookup returns CDR1 MNHEY and CDR2 SMNVEV (reference sequence). The V end was cut by 2 bases, the J end by 1 base, with 10 bases between. The CDR3, as DNA: TGTGCCAGCAGTTTACGCGGGGTCCGCACAGATACGCAGTATTTT. Amino acids: CASSLRGVRTDTQYF.

The rearrangement joins TRBV5-6 to TRBJ1-4; unclear D gene. Germline V CDR1 and CDR2: SGHDT, YYEEEE. The CDR3 is 13 amino acids. V was trimmed by 1 base and J by 7 bases, leaving 8 bases between them. CDR3 sequence (DNA): TGTGCCAGCAGCTTGTTCCGGGGTGAAAAACTGTTTTTT. It encodes CASSLFRGEKLFF.

The chain carries TRBV7-2 and TRBJ2-7; 7 bases agree with TRBD2. CDR3 size: 13 residues. Germline V lookup: CDR1 SGHTA, CDR2 FQGNSA. J lost 7 bases, V lost 1 base, and 4 bases had no gene match. Written as DNA, the CDR3 is TGTGCCAGCAGCTTAGTGGTGGGACTAGAGCAGTACTTC. Residues: CASSLVVGLEQYF. Variable domain in full (rest from reference TRBV7-2 and TRBJ2-7): GAGVSQSPSNKVTEKGKDVELRCDPISGHTALYWYRQSLGQGLEFLIYFQGNSAPDKSGLPSDRFSAERTGGSVSTLTIQRTQQEDSAVYLCASSLVVGLEQYFGPGTRLTVT.

This clone has a handful of counts. V is TRBV7-2 and J is TRBJ2-2; D uncertain. This CDR3 is 13 amino acids long. Germline CDR1 is SGHTA and CDR2 is FQGNSA. V was pared by 4 bases and J by 7 bases, with 10 bases between. CDR3: CASSSSTVGELFF. CDR3 sequence (DNA): TGTGCCAGCAGCTCGAGTACAGTCGGGGAGCTGTTTTTT. Drawing the rest from reference TRBV7-2 and TRBJ2-2, the complete variable domain is GAGVSQSPSNKVTEKGKDVELRCDPISGHTALYWYRQSLGQGLEFLIYFQGNSAPDKSGLPSDRFSAERTGGSVSTLTIQRTQQEDSAVYLCASSSSTVGELFFGEGSRLTVL.

The CDR3: CASSLAGTDAEKLFF. CDR3 bases: TGTGCCAGCAGTTTAGCCGGGACAGACGCTGAAAAACTGTTTTTT. This chain uses TRBV27 with TRBJ1-4; 7 bases are shared with TRBD1. Germline lookup yields CDR1 MNHEY and CDR2 SMNVEV (reference sequence). J was trimmed by 7 bases and V by 2 bases; bases with no gene match: 7. The CDR3 consists of 15 residues.

The J gene is TRBJ2-7, the V gene TRBV3-1 (or the pseudogene TRBV3-2), with D tentatively TRBD2 (6 bases). Trimming left V 3 bases short and J 5 bases short, with 17 bases between. CDR1 is LGHDT, CDR2 YNNKEL, per germline (reference sequence). The CDR3 has 15 residues. CDR3 bases: TGTGCCAGCAGCCACCGGGGACTGAACGTCGACGAGCAGTACTTC. Protein sequence: CASSHRGLNVDEQYF.

CDR3: CASSVWAGAYNEQFF. The DNA for the CDR3 is TGTGCCAGTTCCGTATGGGCGGGAGCTTACAATGAGCAGTTCTTC. The chain has TRBV9 and TRBJ2-1, with 7 bases identical to TRBD2. The CDR3 is made up of 15 amino acids. In germline, CDR1 is SGDLS, CDR2 YYNGEE. The trim removed 8 bases at V and 4 bases at J, leaving 12 bases unmatched.

The CDR3 DNA reads as TGCAGTGCTAGTCGGTCAGGGGGCGCCACGGATGGCTACACCTTC. Amino acid sequence: CSASRSGGATDGYTF. The chain links TRBV20-1 to TRBJ1-2; TRBD1 aligns across 8 bases. Germline-derived CDR1 and CDR2 are DFQATT and SNEGSKA (reference sequence). The CDR3 contains 15 residues. The V segment lost 3 bases and the J segment 6 bases; nucleotides outside the gene matches: 12.

The V call is TRBV21-1, the J call TRBJ1-6. TRBV21-1 is shown as a pseudogene. There are 14 residues in the CDR3. The CDR3 sequence: CASSKRSGGSPLHF. The CDR3 bases are TGTGCCAGCAGCAAACGTTCGGGGGGTTCACCCCTCCACTTT.

V gene TRBV24-1 combines with J gene TRBJ2-2, with unresolved D. Germline CDR1 KGHDR, CDR2 SFDVKD. V dropped 1 base and J dropped 4 bases, with 9 bases sitting between them. The CDR3 covers 15 residues. The CDR3 is CATSDFGYPTGELFF. DNA for the CDR3: TGTGCCACCAGTGATTTCGGGTACCCCACCGGGGAGCTGTTTTTT.

V usage is TRBV7-2 and J usage is TRBJ1-5; a possible D gene is TRBD1 (6 bases). Trimming pared 2 bases from V and 3 bases from J, leaving 11 bases between. CDR3 length equals 15 residues. The germline gives CDR1 SGHTA, CDR2 FQGNSA. The CDR3 coding sequence is TGTGCCAGCAGCTTATACAGGGCACCCAATCAGCCCCAGCATTTT. This encodes CASSLYRAPNQPQHF.

The chain employs TRBV6-5 and TRBJ2-7, with 7 bases aligning to TRBD1. V dropped 7 bases and J dropped 2; count of bases not matched to a gene: 11. CDR1 is MNHEY, CDR2 SVGAGI, per germline. The CDR3 covers 15 residues. This CDR3 is CASTLPRGQPYEQYF. CDR3 nucleotides: TGTGCCAGCACCCTACCTAGGGGACAGCCCTACGAGCAGTACTTC.

This chain links TRBV6-1 with TRBJ2-5; no clear D gene. This CDR3 has 14 amino acids. Per germline, CDR1 MNHNS and CDR2 SASEGT. With 1 base removed from V and 0 bases from J, the gap between germline ends came to 6 bases. The CDR3 region is CASSEGAYQETQYF. CDR3 DNA: TGTGCCAGCAGTGAAGGGGCGTACCAAGAGACCCAGTACTTC.

Here the CDR3 DNA reads TGTGCCAGCAGTTTGGCAACAGGGAATGGCTACACCTTC. Translating gives CASSLATGNGYTF. The chain couples TRBV27 to TRBJ1-2, with D perhaps matching TRBD1 (6 bases). The CDR3 loop spans 13 amino acids. Germline CDR1 is MNHEY and CDR2 is SMNVEV (reference sequence). The germline V and J ends were trimmed by 3 bases and 6 bases, with 11 bases remaining between them.

Points on this clone: This may stem from a read error, because a much larger clone lies one nucleotide away. The chain employs TRBV7-8 and TRBJ1-3; tentative D call: TRBD1 (5 bases). CDR3 length equals 14 residues. Germline V gene sequence: CDR1 SGHVS, CDR2 FQNEAQ. V lost 3 bases, J lost 0 bases, and 6 bases lay in between. The CDR3 loop is CASSLGGSGNTIYF. The CDR3 nucleotides read TGTGCCAGCAGCTTGGGGGGCTCTGGAAACACCATATATTTT.

This clone has only one observation. The chain combines TRBV5-4 with TRBJ2-7, with D hard to call. The CDR3 is 12 amino acids. V lost 3 bases and J lost 0, with 4 bases in between. Germline loops: CDR1 SGHNT, CDR2 YYREEE (reference sequence). The CDR3 coding sequence is TGTGCCAGCAGCTCCTCCTCCTACGAGCAGTACTTC. It specifies CASSSSSYEQYF.

The J gene is TRBJ1-3, the V gene TRBV11-3, with no clear D. The germline CDR1 and CDR2 sequences are SGHNT and YENEEA. CDR3 length: 13 amino acids. V gave up 5 bases and J gave up 3 bases, with 8 bases separating them. The CDR3 region is CASSAGVGNTIYF. Written as DNA, the CDR3 is TGTGCCAGCAGCGCCGGAGTTGGAAACACCATATATTTT. Variable domain in full (rest from reference TRBV11-3 and TRBJ1-3): EAGVVQSPRYKIIEKKQPVAFWCNPISGHNTLYWYLQNLGQGPELLIRYENEEAVDDSQLPKDRFSAERLKGVDSTLKIQPAELGDSAVYLCASSAGVGNTIYFGEGSWLTVV.

The chain employs TRBV24-1 and TRBJ2-1; 9 bases align to TRBD1. Germline CDR1 KGHDR, CDR2 SFDVKD. The CDR3 is 17 amino acids. The junction had 8 bases not matched to a gene; V was cut back by 1 base and J by 5 bases. CDR3 bases: TGTGCCACCAGTGATTTCCAGGGACAGGGAAACGACAATGAGCAGTTCTTC. This translates into CATSDFQGQGNDNEQFF.

The chain combines TRBV4-3 with TRBJ2-4; tentative D call: TRBD2 (6 bases). In germline, CDR1 is LGHNA, CDR2 YSLEER. The V end was cut by 3 bases, the J end by 0 bases, with 15 bases between. The CDR3 consists of 17 residues. The CDR3 DNA sequence: TGCGCCAGCAGCCAGGACCGGGACTCCATAGCCAAAAACATTCAGTACTTC. This codes for CASSQDRDSIAKNIQYF.

This chain connects TRBV29-1 to TRBJ2-5; TRBD1 agrees at 9 bases. From germline, CDR1 is SQVTM and CDR2 ANQGSEA. V shed 4 bases and J 5 bases; nucleotides not matched to a gene: 2. The CDR3 covers 12 residues. The DNA for the CDR3 is TGCAGCGTTGGGACAGGGGACGAGACCCAGTACTTC. Translating gives CSVGTGDETQYF.